This TCR beta chain was sequenced during a study of T cell responses to AZD1222 COVID-19 vaccine. Findings and limits, study-wide: Mostly white British, mostly female donors; authors suggested clonal diversity may be underestimated. Baseline seropositivity occurred in only a handful of AZD1222 recipients.

Generated by immunoSEQ multiplex PCR, the TCRdb table keeps only in-frame clones and is missing some. The data hold about 140,000 clones, with around 93% observed a single time. A word on this clone: Antigen: not known.

The CDR3 has 13 residues. The germline V gene encodes CDR1 LNHDA and CDR2 SQIVND (reference sequence). Trimming removed 8 bases from V and 6 bases from J, with 14 bases in between. Source: peripheral blood, taken on day 0 of AZD1222 vaccination. This receptor was obtained from an adult in good health. The chain couples TRBV19 to TRBJ1-5; D remains ambiguous. The CDR3, as DNA: TGTGCCAGTCGTGGCAGCTCCATTCAGCCCCAGCATTTT. This sequence encodes CASRGSSIQPQHF.